These 14 T cell receptor beta chains were all obtained from the same sample, sequenced in a study of blood T cell repertoires in COVID-19. Here immunoSEQ multiplex PCR was the method, and the copy in TCRdb shows in-frame clones only, minus some. Of about 250,000 clones listed, about nine tenths are singletons. The sequenced material came from PBMCs or T cells enriched from blood (not recorded which). These receptors all come from a man between 18 and 35 years old who had recovered from COVID-19.

The genes are TRBV2 and TRBJ2-1, with 10 bases fitting TRBD1. From germline, CDR1 is SNHLY and CDR2 FYNNEI. This CDR3 region has 17 residues. V lost 2 bases and J lost 7; bases outside the gene matches: 11. The DNA for the CDR3 is TGTGCCAGCAGTGAACGAAGATCGGGACAGGGGCGGAATGAGCAGTTCTTC. It encodes CASSERRSGQGRNEQFF.

This chain joins TRBV21-1 and TRBJ1-5; no check of the table's D call, TRBD1, against the DNA was made. TRBV21-1 is given as a pseudogene. CDR3 length equals 19 residues. The CDR3: CASSKARGVGDRGFQPQHF. DNA of the CDR3: TGTGCCAGCAGCAAAGCGCGAGGGGTAGGGGACAGGGGTTTTCAGCCCCAGCATTTT.

CDR3 sequence: CASNTGATNEKLFF. CDR3 nucleotide sequence: TGTGCCAGCAACACAGGAGCAACTAATGAAAAACTGTTTTTT. This sequence joins TRBV2 and TRBJ1-4, with TRBD1 as a possible D gene (5 bases). CDR1 is SNHLY, CDR2 FYNNEI, per germline. The CDR3 is 14 residues long. V lost 7 bases, J lost 0 bases, and 9 bases lay in between.

DNA of the CDR3: TGTGCCAGCTCACCCGACAGGGGCGGCACTGAAGCTTTCTTT. Protein product: CASSPDRGGTEAFF. This chain connects TRBV18 to TRBJ1-1, with TRBD1 matching over 8 bases. V was pared by 3 bases and J by 4 bases, with 4 bases of the junction left unmatched. Per germline, CDR1 KGHSH and CDR2 LQKENI. The CDR3 length is 14 residues.

J is TRBJ1-1 and V is TRBV7-9; D remains ambiguous. The CDR3 has 13 amino acids. Germline V lookup: CDR1 SEHNR, CDR2 FQNEAQ (reference sequence). Deletions cut 1 base from V and 4 bases from J, with 7 bases between. The DNA for the CDR3 is TGTGCCAGCAGCTTAGGGCTCGTCACTGAAGCTTTCTTT. Encoded protein: CASSLGLVTEAFF.

The chain carries TRBV29-1 and TRBJ2-7; TRBD2 is a possible D gene (5 bases). The CDR3 is 13 amino acids. The V and J ends lost 6 bases and 7 bases respectively, with 19 bases between them. Germline V gene lookup returns CDR1 SQVTM and CDR2 ANQGSEA. DNA of the CDR3: TGCAGCGTCCTGCAGGCAACCCGAGGGGAGCAGTACTTC. Protein product: CSVLQATRGEQYF.

This clone turned up a few times. The chain combines TRBV28 with TRBJ2-7, with TRBD2 identical over 9 bases. J lost 3 bases, V lost 8 bases, and 11 bases had no gene match. Germline V lookup: CDR1 MDHEN, CDR2 SYDVKM. The CDR3 has 15 residues. This CDR3 is CASLQAASGDYEQYF. In DNA form, the CDR3 reads TGTGCCAGCTTGCAGGCGGCTAGCGGGGACTACGAGCAGTACTTC.

CDR3 DNA sequence: TGCGCCAGCGCCGGGGGATCCCCAAATTCACCCCTCCACTTT. Translating it yields CASAGGSPNSPLHF. The gene calls are TRBV10-2 and TRBJ1-6; perhaps TRBD1 as D (5 bases). Germline-derived CDR1 and CDR2 are WSHSY and SAAADI. This CDR3 comprises 14 residues. V shed 8 bases and J shed 7 bases, with 15 bases lying between them.

This chain uses TRBV2 with TRBJ2-5; TRBD2 matches 10 bases. Germline V gene sequence: CDR1 SNHLY, CDR2 FYNNEI. The CDR3 runs to 15 residues. Trimming at V came to 6 bases and at J to 5 bases, leaving 9 bases not matched to a gene. This CDR3 reads CASSASGGASETQYF. Written as DNA, the CDR3 is TGTGCCAGCAGCGCAAGCGGGGGGGCTTCCGAGACCCAGTACTTC.

Comment on this clone: The junction and the germline gene differ at one end; a read error may be behind it. This chain links TRBV7-7 with TRBJ2-5; D perhaps matches TRBD2 (6 bases). The CDR3 is made up of 17 amino acids. CDR1 and CDR2 (germline): SSHAT, FNYEAQ (reference sequence). DNA for the CDR3: TGTGCTAGCAGCCTAGGAGGGTCAGGACGGCTGGGGGAGACCCAGTACTTC. Its protein product is CASSLGGSGRLGETQYF.

Comment on this clone: Being one base from a much bigger clone, this may be a read error. This specimen includes other DNA sequences encoding the same CDR3. The chain links TRBV2 to TRBJ1-1; D may be TRBD1 (5 bases). The germline V and J ends were trimmed by 4 bases and 1 base, with 7 bases remaining between them. This CDR3 has 13 amino acids. CDR1 SNHLY and CDR2 FYNNEI come from the germline V gene. The CDR3 nucleotides read TGTGCCAGCAGTGGTCAGGGGAACACTGAAGCTTTCTTT. It specifies CASSGQGNTEAFF.

This rearrangement joins TRBV6-4 to TRBJ1-1, with a weak D call TRBD1 (5 bases). Trimming shortened V by 4 bases and J by 1 base, and 7 bases separated the two germline ends. Germline assignment: CDR1 MRHNA and CDR2 SNTAGT. The CDR3 has 13 residues. CDR3 nucleotides: TGTGCCAGCAGTGCCGACAGGAACACTGAAGCTTTCTTT. Encoded protein: CASSADRNTEAFF.

This clone was observed once. The V and J genes are TRBV6-5 and TRBJ2-3; D is uncertain. This CDR3 is 14 amino acids long. Trimming cost V 9 bases and J 2 bases, with 15 bases left between them. From germline, CDR1 is MNHEY and CDR2 SVGAGI. The CDR3 DNA sequence: TGTGCCAGTCAGTTGATAAGCGTCACAGATACGCAGTATTTT. Amino acids: CASQLISVTDTQYF.

V gene TRBV6-1 combines with J gene TRBJ2-5; possibly TRBD2 for D (5 bases). The CDR3 is made up of 17 amino acids. Germline V CDR1 and CDR2: MNHNS, SASEGT. Deletions cut 1 base from V and 0 bases from J, with 15 bases between. CDR3 DNA sequence: TGTGCCAGCAGTGAAGGAGGGTGGGCCCTGTACCAAGAGACCCAGTACTTC. It translates to CASSEGGWALYQETQYF.